The sequence of this T cell receptor beta chain was determined in a study of T cells in Graves' hyperthyroidism and ophthalmopathy. For the diagnoses, clinical symptoms, serum thyroxine and TRAb, thyroid ultrasound and orbital computed tomography were used. Per germline, CDR1 SGHKS and CDR2 YYEKEE (reference sequence). The V segment lost 0 bases and the J segment 4 bases; nucleotides outside the gene matches: 6. The length of the CDR3 is 16 residues. TCR beta CDR3 regions were amplified from RNA. First-round RT-PCR of the TCR CDR3 relied on the HTBI primer set. One entry per CDR3 protein results from TCRdb running MiXCR on the multiplex PCR reads. The sample has hundreds of thousands of distinct CDR3 sequences, about 14% seen once. This clonotype was counted between two and nine times.

Sequencing used blood. The clonotype comes from a young man with Graves' ophthalmopathy. The chain couples TRBV5-5 to TRBJ2-2; 7 bases map to TRBD2. CDR3 in amino acids: CASSLGWRGTTGELFF. DNA for the CDR3: TGTGCCAGCAGCTTGGGATGGCGGGGGACCACCGGGGAGCTGTTTTTT. Full variable domain (remainder filled in from reference TRBV5-5 and TRBJ2-2): DAGVTQSPTHLIKTRGQQVTLRCSPISGHKSVSWYQQVLGQGPQFIFQYYEKEERGRGNFPDRFSARQFPNYSSELNVNALLLGDSALYLCASSLGWRGTTGELFFGEGSRLTVL.